Included here is one T cell receptor (beta chain) sequence, with context. Germline V gene data show CDR1 as SGHNT and CDR2 as YENEEA. This CDR3 is 15 amino acids long. V lost 0 bases and J lost 0, with 6 bases in between. TCRdb keeps only in-frame clones here, not all; method: immunoSEQ multiplex PCR. The data hold just over 300,000 clones, with 70% to 90% observed a single time. The sample is drawn from a study of blood T cell repertoires in COVID-19. The receptor's source is a woman aged 40 to 55 who had recovered from COVID-19. The chain uses TRBV11-3 and TRBJ1-3; D remains ambiguous. The sequenced sample consisted of PBMCs or T cells enriched from blood (not recorded which). The CDR3 region is CASSLDPVSGNTIYF. CDR3 nucleotides: TGTGCCAGCAGCTTAGATCCCGTCTCTGGAAACACCATATATTTT. Combining the CDR3 with reference TRBV11-3 and TRBJ1-3 gives the whole variable domain EAGVVQSPRYKIIEKKQPVAFWCNPISGHNTLYWYLQNLGQGPELLIRYENEEAVDDSQLPKDRFSAERLKGVDSTLKIQPAELGDSAVYLCASSLDPVSGNTIYFGEGSWLTVV.